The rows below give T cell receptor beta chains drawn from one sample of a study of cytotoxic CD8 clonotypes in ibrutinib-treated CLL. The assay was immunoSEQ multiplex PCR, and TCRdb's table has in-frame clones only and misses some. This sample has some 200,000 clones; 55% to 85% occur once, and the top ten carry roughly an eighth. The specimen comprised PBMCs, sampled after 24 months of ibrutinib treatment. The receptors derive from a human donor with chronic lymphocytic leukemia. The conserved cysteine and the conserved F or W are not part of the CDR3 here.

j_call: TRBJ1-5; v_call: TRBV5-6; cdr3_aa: ASSRTDQPQH
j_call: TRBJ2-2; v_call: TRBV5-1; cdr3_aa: ASMFRGLNTGELF
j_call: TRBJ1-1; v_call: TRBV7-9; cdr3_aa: ASIPPQGTEAF
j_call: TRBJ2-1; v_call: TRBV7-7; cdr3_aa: ASSLAPGTGVGNEQF
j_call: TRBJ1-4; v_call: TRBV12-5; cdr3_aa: ASGLDGLTGGMDEKLF
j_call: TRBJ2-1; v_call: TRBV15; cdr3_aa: ATSRDRRTYNEQF
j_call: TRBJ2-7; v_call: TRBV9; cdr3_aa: ASSPHPRDYEQY
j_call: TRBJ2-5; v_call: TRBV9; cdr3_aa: ASSVVGDETQY
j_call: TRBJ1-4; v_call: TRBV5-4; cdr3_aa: ASSLAGVAHEKLF
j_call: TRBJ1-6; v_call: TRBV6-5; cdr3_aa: ASSLIEGNSPLH
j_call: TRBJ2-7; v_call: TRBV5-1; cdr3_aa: ASSLGGLYEQY
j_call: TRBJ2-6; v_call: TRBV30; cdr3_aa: AWRRGRMNPGANVLT
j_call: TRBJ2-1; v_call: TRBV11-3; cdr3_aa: ASSLSYGPGDEQF
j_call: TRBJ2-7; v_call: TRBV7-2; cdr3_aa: ASSLFERGSNEQY
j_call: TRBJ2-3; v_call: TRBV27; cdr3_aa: ASSSPSGRSTDTQY
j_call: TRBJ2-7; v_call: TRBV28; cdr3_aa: ASRESQGAFYEQY
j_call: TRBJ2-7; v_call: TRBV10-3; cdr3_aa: AISDRAGGREQY
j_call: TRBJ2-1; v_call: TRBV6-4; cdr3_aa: ASSDAGAYNEQF
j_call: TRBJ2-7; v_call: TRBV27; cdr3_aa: ASSPTTEPYERY
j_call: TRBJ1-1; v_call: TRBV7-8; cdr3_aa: ASSKRTPNTEAF
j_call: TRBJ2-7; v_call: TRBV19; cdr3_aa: ASSFIGLAGSYEQY
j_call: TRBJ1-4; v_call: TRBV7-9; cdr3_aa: ASSLKGYATNEKLF
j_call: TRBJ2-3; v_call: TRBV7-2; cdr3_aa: ASSLVGGRGTDTQY
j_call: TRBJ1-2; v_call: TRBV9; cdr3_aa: ASSVQGGWAGYT
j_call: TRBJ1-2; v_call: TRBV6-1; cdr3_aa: ASSETPADNYGYT
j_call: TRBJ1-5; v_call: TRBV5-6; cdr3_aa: ASSRQSGSQPQH
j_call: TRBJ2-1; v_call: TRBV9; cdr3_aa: ASSVGLAYAYNEQF
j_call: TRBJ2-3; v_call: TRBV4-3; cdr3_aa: ASSPETSDTDTQY